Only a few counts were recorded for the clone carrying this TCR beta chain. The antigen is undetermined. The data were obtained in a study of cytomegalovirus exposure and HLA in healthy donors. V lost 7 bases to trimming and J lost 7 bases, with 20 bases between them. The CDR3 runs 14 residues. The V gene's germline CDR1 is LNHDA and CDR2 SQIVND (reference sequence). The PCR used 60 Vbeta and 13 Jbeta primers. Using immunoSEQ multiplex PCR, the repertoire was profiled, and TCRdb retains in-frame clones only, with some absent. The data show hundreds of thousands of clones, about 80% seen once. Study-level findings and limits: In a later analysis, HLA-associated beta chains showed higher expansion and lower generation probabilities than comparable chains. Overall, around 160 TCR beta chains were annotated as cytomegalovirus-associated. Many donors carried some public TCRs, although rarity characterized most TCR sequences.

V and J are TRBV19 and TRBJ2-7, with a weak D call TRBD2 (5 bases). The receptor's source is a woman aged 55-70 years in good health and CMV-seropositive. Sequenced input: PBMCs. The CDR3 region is CASTVRLATGEQYF. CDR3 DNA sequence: TGTGCCAGTACGGTCCGGTTGGCGACGGGGGAGCAGTACTTC.